This T cell receptor (beta chain) originates from a study of cytomegalovirus exposure and HLA in healthy donors. Amplification used 60 Vbeta primers and 13 Jbeta primers. Profiled with immunoSEQ multiplex PCR; TCRdb holds only in-frame clones, not every one. This sample has 200,000 or so clones; around 79% occur once, and the top ten carry under 0.25%. CDR1 and CDR2 from the germline V gene are MNHEY and SVGAGI. The CDR3 covers 13 residues. Losses at the gene ends were 8 bases for V and 4 bases for J; bases not matched to a gene: 3. The receptor's source is a girl aged 2 to 9 in good health and CMV-seronegative. The gene calls are TRBV6-5 and TRBJ1-2; the match to TRBD1 covers 11 bases. The sample comprised PBMCs. This CDR3 is CASGDRGSYGYTF. For the CDR3, the DNA is TGTGCCAGCGGGGACAGGGGGAGCTATGGCTACACCTTC.